A selection of T cell receptor beta chains follows, all from one sample in a study of CD8+CD57+ T cells in acquired aplastic anemia. TCRdb reprocessed the reads via MiXCR and lists one record per CDR3 protein. The sample shows 200,000 to 250,000 distinct CDR3 sequences, 34% of them seen only once. Sequenced: sorted CD4+, CD8+, or CD8+CD57+ T cells (not recorded which) from PBMCs. The receptor set was obtained from a human donor in good health, serving as a control. The CDR3 runs from the conserved cysteine through the conserved F or W. D genes are given only for firm matches. A clone size is listed for some rows: how often the clone was seen (once, few, many), or a class if it is expanded.

d_gene	v_gene	abundance	j_gene	CDR3aa	CDR3nt
TRBD2	TRBV20-1	few	TRBJ2-1	CSARDPPGGRDNNEQFF	TGCAGTGCTAGAGATCCCCCAGGCGGGAGGGATAACAATGAGCAGTTCTTC
TRBD2	TRBV3-1	few	TRBJ2-5	CASSQRGVQETQYF	TGTGCCAGCAGCCAACGGGGGGTCCAAGAGACCCAGTACTTC
-	TRBV3-1	-	TRBJ1-3	CASSQVFDTIYF	TGTGCCAGCAGCCAAGTTTTCGACACCATATATTTT
TRBD1	TRBV5-5	many	TRBJ1-6	CASSLLGTGQSPLHF	TGTGCCAGCAGCTTGTTGGGGACAGGGCAGTCACCCCTCCACTTT
TRBD1	TRBV10-1	-	TRBJ1-1	CAGRGQGTEAFF	TGCGCCGGCAGAGGACAGGGCACTGAAGCTTTCTTT
TRBD1	TRBV15	once	TRBJ2-7	CATSSGTARAYRQGALEQYF	TGTGCCACCAGCAGCGGGACAGCTCGTGCCTACAGACAGGGGGCGCTTGAGCAGTACTTC
-	TRBV10-3	-	TRBJ2-1	CAISGDNEQFF	TGTGCCATCAGCGGGGACAATGAGCAGTTCTTC
TRBD1	TRBV6-1	few	TRBJ2-2	CASRILTGGTGELFF	TGTGCCAGCAGGATCCTGACAGGGGGAACCGGGGAGCTGTTTTTT
-	TRBV29-1	many	TRBJ2-1	CSVAPDYYNEQFF	TGCAGCGTCGCCCCGGACTACTACAATGAGCAGTTCTTC
-	TRBV2	many	TRBJ1-5	CASSDKWPFNQPQHF	TGTGCCAGCAGTGATAAGTGGCCATTCAATCAGCCCCAGCATTTT
TRBD2	TRBV20-1	-	TRBJ2-7	CSASGRVYEQYF	TGCAGTGCTAGCGGGAGGGTCTACGAGCAGTACTTC
TRBD2	TRBV2	-	TRBJ2-7	CASKLAVSYEQYF	TGTGCCAGCAAGCTAGCGGTTTCCTACGAGCAGTACTTC
TRBD1	TRBV6-2/TRBV6-3	few	TRBJ1-4	CASSESLGQGGEKLFF	TGTGCCAGCAGCGAAAGCCTGGGACAGGGAGGCGAAAAACTGTTTTTT
-	TRBV30	many	TRBJ2-1	CAWSVGQNNEQFF	TGTGCCTGGAGTGTAGGGCAGAACAATGAGCAGTTCTTC
-	TRBV15	-	TRBJ1-6	CATSRDREGTLHF	TGTGCCACCAGCAGAGATAGGGAGGGCACCCTCCACTTT
-	TRBV24-1	many	TRBJ2-3	CATSDLSTTDTQYF	TGTGCCACCAGTGACCTGTCGACTACAGATACGCAGTATTTT
-	TRBV7-8	-	TRBJ1-6	CASTSEGRNSPLHF	TGTGCCAGCACCTCGGAGGGTAGGAATTCACCCCTCCACTTT
-	TRBV25-1	many	TRBJ2-3	CAIEAPGRTDTQYF	TGTGCCATTGAAGCCCCAGGACGCACAGATACGCAGTATTTT
-	TRBV14	-	TRBJ2-1	CASSPPVYDQDRPGDGEQFF	TGTGCCAGCAGCCCACCAGTCTACGACCAAGACAGGCCGGGTGATGGTGAGCAGTTCTTC
-	TRBV2	many	TRBJ2-7	CASSSQRGFEQYF	TGTGCCAGCAGTTCCCAGAGAGGCTTCGAGCAGTACTTC
-	TRBV7-6	many	TRBJ2-5	CASSSYQETQYF	TGTGCCAGCAGCTCATACCAAGAGACCCAGTACTTC
-	TRBV7-2	-	TRBJ1-2	CASSSPGGYGYTF	TGTGCCAGCAGCTCCCCCGGAGGCTATGGCTACACCTTC
TRBD2	TRBV12-3/TRBV12-4	-	TRBJ2-1	CASSFTSGRAVQFF	TGTGCCAGCAGTTTTACTAGCGGGAGGGCTGTACAGTTCTTC
TRBD1	TRBV20-1	many	TRBJ1-2	CSALGTELYYGYTF	TGCAGTGCTTTAGGGACAGAACTATATTATGGCTACACCTTC
TRBD1	TRBV24-1	-	TRBJ1-5	CATSDKPGQQNNQPQHF	TGTGCCACCAGTGACAAACCGGGACAGCAAAACAATCAGCCCCAGCATTTT
-	TRBV4-1	few	TRBJ1-6	CASSQVGQSNNSPLHF	TGCGCCAGCAGCCAAGTGGGGCAGAGTAATAATTCACCCCTCCACTTT
-	TRBV2	many	TRBJ2-4	CASNEGAGDIQYF	TGTGCCAGCAATGAGGGAGCTGGGGACATTCAGTACTTC
-	TRBV7-3	many	TRBJ2-1	CASSQGRVEYNEQFF	TGTGCCAGCAGCCAGGGGAGAGTGGAATACAATGAGCAGTTCTTC
-	TRBV20-1	many	TRBJ2-3	CSATYTDTQYF	TGCAGTGCTACTTATACAGATACGCAGTATTTT
-	TRBV9	many	TRBJ1-5	CASSETSSNQPQHF	TGTGCCAGCAGCGAAACAAGTAGCAATCAGCCCCAGCATTTT
TRBD2	TRBV18	-	TRBJ2-3	CASSPRPTSGEYTDTQYF	TGTGCCAGCTCACCCAGACCGACTAGCGGAGAATACACAGATACGCAGTATTTT
-	TRBV7-9	many	TRBJ1-2	CASLGPRTANYGYTF	TGTGCCAGCCTGGGCCCCCGGACAGCGAACTATGGCTACACCTTC
TRBD1	TRBV11-2	-	TRBJ1-6	CASSPGQGLNSPLHF	TGTGCCAGCAGCCCGGGACAGGGTCTTAATTCACCCCTCCACTTT
-	TRBV29-1	-	TRBJ2-7	CSVGKTGPSYEQYF	TGCAGCGTTGGAAAAACAGGGCCCTCCTACGAGCAGTACTTC
-	TRBV7-2	many	TRBJ2-2	CASSSRDGGELFF	TGTGCCAGCAGCTCCCGCGACGGCGGGGAGCTGTTTTTT
TRBD2	TRBV25-1	-	TRBJ2-1	CASTQSGGSYNEQFF	TGTGCCAGCACCCAAAGCGGGGGCTCCTACAATGAGCAGTTCTTC
-	TRBV7-6	once	TRBJ2-7	CASSPGRGLDKTGEQYF	TGTGCCAGCAGCCCAGGTCGTGGGTTGGATAAAACCGGCGAGCAGTACTTC
TRBD1	TRBV20-1	many	TRBJ2-7	CSARPRRGPGDEQYF	TGCAGTGCTAGGCCACGCAGGGGGCCGGGGGACGAGCAGTACTTC
-	TRBV10-2	-	TRBJ2-7	CASSATYEQYF	TGCGCCAGCAGTGCTACCTACGAGCAGTACTTC
-	TRBV24-1	few	TRBJ2-6	CATGDMLSGANVLTF	TGTGCCACCGGGGATATGCTCTCTGGGGCCAACGTCCTGACTTTC
TRBD1	TRBV25-1	-	TRBJ1-6	CASSRTGGNSPLHF	TGTGCCAGCAGCCGGACAGGGGGAAATTCACCCCTCCACTTT
-	TRBV29-1	few	TRBJ1-2	CSVEGWQGFGYTF	TGCAGCGTTGAAGGGTGGCAGGGGTTCGGCTACACCTTC
TRBD2	TRBV5-1	few	TRBJ2-1	CASSLVMAAGGNEQFF	TGCGCCAGCAGCTTGGTAATGGCGGCGGGAGGTAATGAGCAGTTCTTC
-	TRBV25-1	many	TRBJ1-4	CASSRRSNEKLFF	TGTGCCAGCAGTAGACGGAGTAATGAAAAACTGTTTTTT
TRBD1	TRBV11-1	-	TRBJ2-7	CASSFFSGQGVYEQYF	TGTGCCAGCAGCTTCTTTTCGGGACAGGGGGTCTACGAGCAGTACTTC
-	TRBV5-5	-	TRBJ1-4	CASSLVGAGNEKLFF	TGTGCCAGCAGCTTGGTCGGGGCTGGGAATGAAAAACTGTTTTTT
TRBD2	TRBV15	few	TRBJ2-5	CATSSSGTSALGTETQYF	TGTGCCACCAGCAGCTCCGGGACTAGCGCACTAGGGACGGAGACCCAGTACTTC
-	TRBV2	many	TRBJ1-5	CASSSTGGNQPQHF	TGTGCCAGCAGTTCGACAGGTGGCAATCAGCCCCAGCATTTT
-	TRBV19	many	TRBJ1-5	CASCPVDRISNQPQHF	TGTGCCAGTTGCCCCGTAGACAGGATTAGCAATCAGCCCCAGCATTTT
-	TRBV18	-	TRBJ2-7	CASSLTTSYEQYF	TGTGCCAGCTCTCTCACTACTAGCTACGAGCAGTACTTC